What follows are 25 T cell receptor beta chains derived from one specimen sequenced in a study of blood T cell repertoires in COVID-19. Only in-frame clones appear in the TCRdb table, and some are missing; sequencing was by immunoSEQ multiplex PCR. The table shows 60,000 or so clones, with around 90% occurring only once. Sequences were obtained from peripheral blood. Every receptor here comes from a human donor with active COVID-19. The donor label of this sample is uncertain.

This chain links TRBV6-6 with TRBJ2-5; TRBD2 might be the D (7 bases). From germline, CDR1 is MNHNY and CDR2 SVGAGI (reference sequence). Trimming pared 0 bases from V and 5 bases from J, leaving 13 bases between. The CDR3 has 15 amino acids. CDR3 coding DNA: TGTGCCAGCAGTTACTCGAAGGGGGGGCCGGAGACCCAGTACTTC. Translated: CASSYSKGGPETQYF.

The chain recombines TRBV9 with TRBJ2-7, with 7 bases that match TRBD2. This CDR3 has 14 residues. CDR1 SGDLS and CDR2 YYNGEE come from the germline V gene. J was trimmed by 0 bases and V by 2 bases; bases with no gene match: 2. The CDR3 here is CASSVGGSSYEQYF. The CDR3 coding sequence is TGTGCCAGCAGCGTCGGCGGGAGCTCCTACGAGCAGTACTTC.

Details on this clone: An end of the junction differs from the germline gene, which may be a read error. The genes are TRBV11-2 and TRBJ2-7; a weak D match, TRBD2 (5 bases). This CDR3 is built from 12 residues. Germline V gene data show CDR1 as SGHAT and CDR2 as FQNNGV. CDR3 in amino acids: CASSLVGRTSNF. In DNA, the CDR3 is TGTGCCAGCAGCTTAGTAGGGAGAACGAGTAACTTC.

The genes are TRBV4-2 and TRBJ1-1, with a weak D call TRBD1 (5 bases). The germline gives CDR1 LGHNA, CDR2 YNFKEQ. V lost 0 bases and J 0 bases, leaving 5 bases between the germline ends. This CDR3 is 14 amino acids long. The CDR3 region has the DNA TGTGCCAGCAGCCAAGACAGGGTGAACACTGAAGCTTTCTTT. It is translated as CASSQDRVNTEAFF.

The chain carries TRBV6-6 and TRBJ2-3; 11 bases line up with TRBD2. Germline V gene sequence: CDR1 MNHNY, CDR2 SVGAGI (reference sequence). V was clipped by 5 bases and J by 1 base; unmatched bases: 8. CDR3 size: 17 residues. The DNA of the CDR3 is TGTGCCAGCAGTCCTCTAGCGGGAGGTTTGGGCACAGATACGCAGTATTTT. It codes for CASSPLAGGLGTDTQYF.

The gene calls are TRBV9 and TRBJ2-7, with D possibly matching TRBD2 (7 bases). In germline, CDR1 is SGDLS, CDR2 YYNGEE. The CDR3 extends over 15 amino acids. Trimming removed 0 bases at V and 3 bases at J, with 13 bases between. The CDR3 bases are TGTGCCAGCAGCGTAGAAGGGGGGGCCATCTACGAGCAGTACTTC. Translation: CASSVEGGAIYEQYF.

The CDR3 region has the DNA TGTGCCAGCAGCACCCAGCGGGGGCTTTACGAGCAGTACTTC. Amino acids: CASSTQRGLYEQYF. The chain joins TRBV21-1 to TRBJ2-7; TRBD2 is taken as the D call from the table, unchecked against the DNA. TRBV21-1 is a known pseudogene. CDR3 length: 14 amino acids.

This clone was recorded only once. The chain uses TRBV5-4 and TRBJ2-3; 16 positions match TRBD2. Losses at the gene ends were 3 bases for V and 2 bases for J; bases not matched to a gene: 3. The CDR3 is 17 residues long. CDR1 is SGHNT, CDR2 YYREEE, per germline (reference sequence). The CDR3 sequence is CASSSGTSGRATDTQYF. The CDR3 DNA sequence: TGTGCCAGCAGCTCCGGGACTAGCGGGAGGGCCACAGATACGCAGTATTTT.

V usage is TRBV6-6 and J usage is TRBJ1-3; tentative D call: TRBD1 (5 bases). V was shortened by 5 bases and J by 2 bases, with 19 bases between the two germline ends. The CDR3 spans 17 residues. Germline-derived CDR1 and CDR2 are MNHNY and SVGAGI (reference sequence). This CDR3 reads CASSRTPPGGTGNTIYF. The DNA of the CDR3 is TGTGCCAGCAGTCGAACACCCCCCGGGGGGACTGGAAACACCATATATTTT.

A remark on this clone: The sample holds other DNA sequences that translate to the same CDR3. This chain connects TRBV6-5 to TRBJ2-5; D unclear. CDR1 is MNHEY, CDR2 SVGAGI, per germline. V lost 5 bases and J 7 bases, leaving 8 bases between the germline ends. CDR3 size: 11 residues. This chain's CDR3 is CASSLSGTQYF. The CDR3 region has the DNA TGTGCCAGCAGTCTTAGTGGGACCCAGTACTTC.

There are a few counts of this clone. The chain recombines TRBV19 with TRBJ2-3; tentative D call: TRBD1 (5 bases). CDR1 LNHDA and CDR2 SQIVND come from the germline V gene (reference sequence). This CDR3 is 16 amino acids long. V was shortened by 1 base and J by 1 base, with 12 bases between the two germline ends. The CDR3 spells CASSIGQGFGTDTQYF. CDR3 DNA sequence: TGTGCCAGTAGTATAGGCCAGGGTTTTGGCACAGATACGCAGTATTTT. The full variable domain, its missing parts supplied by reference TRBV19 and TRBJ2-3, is DGGITQSPKYLFRKEGQNVTLSCEQNLNHDAMYWYRQDPGQGLRLIYYSQIVNDFQKGDIAEGYSVSREKKESFPLTVTSAQKNPTAFYLCASSIGQGFGTDTQYFGPGTRLTVL.

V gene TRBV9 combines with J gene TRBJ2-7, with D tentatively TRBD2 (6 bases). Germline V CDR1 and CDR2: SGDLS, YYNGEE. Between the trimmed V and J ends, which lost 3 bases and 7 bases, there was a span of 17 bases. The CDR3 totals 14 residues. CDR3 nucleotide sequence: TGTGCCAGCAGCGCAGGCTACCAAGGGAGGGAGCAGTACTTC. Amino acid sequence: CASSAGYQGREQYF.

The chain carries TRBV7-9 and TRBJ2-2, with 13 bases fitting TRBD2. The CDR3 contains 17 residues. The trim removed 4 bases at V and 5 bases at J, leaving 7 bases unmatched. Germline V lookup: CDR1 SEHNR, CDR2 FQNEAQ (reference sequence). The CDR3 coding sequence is TGTGCCAGCAGCTGGGGACTAGCGGGGTCAAGGACCGGGGAGCTGTTTTTT. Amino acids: CASSWGLAGSRTGELFF.

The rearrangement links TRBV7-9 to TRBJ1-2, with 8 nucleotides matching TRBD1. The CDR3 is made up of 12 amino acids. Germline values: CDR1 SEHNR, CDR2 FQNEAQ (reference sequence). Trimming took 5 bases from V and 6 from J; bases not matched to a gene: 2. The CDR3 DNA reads TGTGCCAGCAGCCTGGACAGGGATGGCTACACCTTC. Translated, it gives CASSLDRDGYTF. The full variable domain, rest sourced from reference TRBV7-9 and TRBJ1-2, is DTGVSQNPRHKITKRGQNVTFRCDPISEHNRLYWYRQTLGQGPEFLTYFQNEAQLEKSRLLSDRFSAERPKGSFSTLEIQRTEQGDSAMYLCASSLDRDGYTFGSGTRLTVV.

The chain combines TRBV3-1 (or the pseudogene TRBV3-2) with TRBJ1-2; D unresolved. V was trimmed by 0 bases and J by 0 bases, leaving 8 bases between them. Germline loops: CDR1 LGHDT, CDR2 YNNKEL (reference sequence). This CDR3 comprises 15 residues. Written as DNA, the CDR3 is TGTGCCAGCAGCCAAGATCCCCAGGCTAACTATGGCTACACCTTC. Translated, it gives CASSQDPQANYGYTF.

This CDR3 reads CASSFGRGNYEQYF. CDR3 DNA: TGTGCCAGCAGCTTTGGAAGGGGAAACTACGAGCAGTACTTC. J is TRBJ2-7 and V is TRBV7-8; D perhaps matches TRBD1 (5 bases). CDR3 length equals 14 residues. The germline V and J ends were trimmed by 3 bases and 3 bases, with 12 bases remaining between them. Germline V gene data show CDR1 as SGHVS and CDR2 as FQNEAQ.

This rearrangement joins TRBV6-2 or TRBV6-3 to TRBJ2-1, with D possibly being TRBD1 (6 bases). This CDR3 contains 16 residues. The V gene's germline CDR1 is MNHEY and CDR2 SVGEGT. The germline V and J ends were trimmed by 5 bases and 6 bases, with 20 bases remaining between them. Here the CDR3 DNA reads TGTGCCAGCAGTAGTCCCGGGACAACCACCTCCAATGAGCAGTTCTTC. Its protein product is CASSSPGTTTSNEQFF.

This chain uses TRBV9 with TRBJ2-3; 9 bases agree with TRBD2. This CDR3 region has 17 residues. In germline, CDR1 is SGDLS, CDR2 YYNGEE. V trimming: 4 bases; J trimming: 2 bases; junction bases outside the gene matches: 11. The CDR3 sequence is CASSTGTSPRLTDTQYF. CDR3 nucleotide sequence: TGTGCCAGCAGCACCGGGACTAGCCCTCGACTCACAGATACGCAGTATTTT. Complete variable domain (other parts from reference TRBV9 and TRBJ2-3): DSGVTQTPKHLITATGQRVTLRCSPRSGDLSVYWYQQSLDQGLQFLIQYYNGEERAKGNILERFSAQQFPDLHSELNLSSLELGDSALYFCASSTGTSPRLTDTQYFGPGTRLTVL.

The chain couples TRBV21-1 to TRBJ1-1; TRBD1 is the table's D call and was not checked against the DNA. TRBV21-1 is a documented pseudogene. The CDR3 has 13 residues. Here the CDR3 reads CASTLDRGTEAFF. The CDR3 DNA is TGTGCCAGCACCCTTGACAGGGGCACTGAAGCTTTCTTT.

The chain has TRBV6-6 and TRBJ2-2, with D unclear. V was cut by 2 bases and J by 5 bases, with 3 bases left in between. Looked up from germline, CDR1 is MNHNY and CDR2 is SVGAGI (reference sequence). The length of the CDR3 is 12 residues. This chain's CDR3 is CASSYATGELFF. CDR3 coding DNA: TGTGCCAGCAGTTACGCGACCGGGGAGCTGTTTTTT.

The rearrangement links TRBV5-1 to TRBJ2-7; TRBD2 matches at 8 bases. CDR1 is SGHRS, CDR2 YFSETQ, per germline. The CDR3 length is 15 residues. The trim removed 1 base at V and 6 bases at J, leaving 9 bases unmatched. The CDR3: CASSLREGLVVEQYF. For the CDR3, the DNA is TGCGCCAGCAGCTTGCGGGAGGGCCTTGTTGTCGAGCAGTACTTC.

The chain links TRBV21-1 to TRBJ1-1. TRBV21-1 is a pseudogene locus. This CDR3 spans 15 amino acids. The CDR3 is CASSKAGRLNTEAFF. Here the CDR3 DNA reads TGTGCCAGCAGCAAAGCAGGGAGATTGAACACTGAAGCTTTCTTT.

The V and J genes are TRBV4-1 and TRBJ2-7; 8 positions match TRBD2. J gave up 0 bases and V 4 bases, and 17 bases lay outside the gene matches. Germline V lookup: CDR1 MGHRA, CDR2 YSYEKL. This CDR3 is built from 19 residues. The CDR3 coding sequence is TGCGCCAGCAGCCTAATACCGGGGGGGTACCACCGGGACTCCTACGAGCAGTACTTC. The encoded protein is CASSLIPGGYHRDSYEQYF.

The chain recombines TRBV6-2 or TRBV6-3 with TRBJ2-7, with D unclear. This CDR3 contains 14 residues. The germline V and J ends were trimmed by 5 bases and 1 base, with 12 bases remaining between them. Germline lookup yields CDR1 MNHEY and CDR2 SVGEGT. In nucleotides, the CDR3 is TGTGCCAGCAGTGACACCTGGGCATCCTACGAGCAGTACTTC. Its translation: CASSDTWASYEQYF.

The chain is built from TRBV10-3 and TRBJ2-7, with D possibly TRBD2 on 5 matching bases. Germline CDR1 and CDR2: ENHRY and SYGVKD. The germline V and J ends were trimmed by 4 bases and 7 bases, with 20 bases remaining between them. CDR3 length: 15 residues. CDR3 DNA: TGTGCCATCAGTGGGACTTTCCTATCTTCCGGGGAGCAGTACTTC. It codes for CAISGTFLSSGEQYF.